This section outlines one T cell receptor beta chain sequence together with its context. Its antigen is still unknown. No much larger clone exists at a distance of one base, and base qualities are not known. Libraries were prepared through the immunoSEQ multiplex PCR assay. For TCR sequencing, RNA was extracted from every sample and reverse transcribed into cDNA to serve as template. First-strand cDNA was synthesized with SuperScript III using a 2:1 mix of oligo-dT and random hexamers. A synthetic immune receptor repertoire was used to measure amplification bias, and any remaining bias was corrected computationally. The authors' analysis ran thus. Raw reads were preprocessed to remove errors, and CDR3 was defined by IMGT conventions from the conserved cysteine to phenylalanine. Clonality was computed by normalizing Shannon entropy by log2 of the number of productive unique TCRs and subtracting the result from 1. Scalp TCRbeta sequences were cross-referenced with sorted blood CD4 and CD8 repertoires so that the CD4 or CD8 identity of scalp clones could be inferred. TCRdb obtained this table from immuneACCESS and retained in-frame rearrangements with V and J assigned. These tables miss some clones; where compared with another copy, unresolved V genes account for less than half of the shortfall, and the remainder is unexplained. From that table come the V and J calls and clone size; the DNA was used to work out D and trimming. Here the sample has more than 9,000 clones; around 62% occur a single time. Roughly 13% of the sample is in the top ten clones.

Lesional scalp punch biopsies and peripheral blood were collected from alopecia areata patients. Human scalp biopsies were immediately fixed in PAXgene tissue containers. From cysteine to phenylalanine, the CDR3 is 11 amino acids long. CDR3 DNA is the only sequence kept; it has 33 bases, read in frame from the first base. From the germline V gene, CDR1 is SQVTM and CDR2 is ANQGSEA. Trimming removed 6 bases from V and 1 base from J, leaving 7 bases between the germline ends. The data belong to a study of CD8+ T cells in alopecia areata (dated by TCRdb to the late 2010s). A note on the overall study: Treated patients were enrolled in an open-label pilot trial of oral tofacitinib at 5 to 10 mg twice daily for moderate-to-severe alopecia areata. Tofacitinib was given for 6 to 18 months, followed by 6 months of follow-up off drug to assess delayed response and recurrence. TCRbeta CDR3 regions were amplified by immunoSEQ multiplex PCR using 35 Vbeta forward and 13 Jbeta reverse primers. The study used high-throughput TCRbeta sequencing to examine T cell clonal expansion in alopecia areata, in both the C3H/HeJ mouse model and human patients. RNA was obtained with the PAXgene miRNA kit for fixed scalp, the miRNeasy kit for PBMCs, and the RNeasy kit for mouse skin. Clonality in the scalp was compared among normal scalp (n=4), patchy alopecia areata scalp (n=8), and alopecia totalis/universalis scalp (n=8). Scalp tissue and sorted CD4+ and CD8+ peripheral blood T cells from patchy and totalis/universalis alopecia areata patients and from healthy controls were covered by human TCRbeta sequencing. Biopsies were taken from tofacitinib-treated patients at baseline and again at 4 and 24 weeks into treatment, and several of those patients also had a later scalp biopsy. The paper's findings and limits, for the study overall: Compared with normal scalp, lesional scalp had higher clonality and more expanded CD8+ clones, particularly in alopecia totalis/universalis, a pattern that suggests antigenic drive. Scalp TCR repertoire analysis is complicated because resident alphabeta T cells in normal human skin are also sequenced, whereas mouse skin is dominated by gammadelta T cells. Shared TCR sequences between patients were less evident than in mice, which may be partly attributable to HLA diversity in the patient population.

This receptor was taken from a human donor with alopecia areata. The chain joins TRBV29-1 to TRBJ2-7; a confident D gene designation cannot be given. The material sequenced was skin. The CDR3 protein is CSVGRSYEQYF. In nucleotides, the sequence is TGCAGCGTCGGCAGATCCTACGAGCAGTACTTC.